This T cell receptor (beta chain) was profiled in a study of T cell responses to AZD1222 COVID-19 vaccine. This table comes from immunoSEQ multiplex PCR, and its TCRdb copy is limited to in-frame clones, with some not included. Of roughly 110,000 clones in the sample, 85% to 90% were seen once. The germline CDR1 and CDR2 sequences are KGHDR and SFDVKD. The CDR3 has 13 residues. V gave up 9 bases and J gave up 3 bases, with 14 bases separating them. The TCR originated in an adult in good health. The sequencing here drew on peripheral blood, taken on day 0 of AZD1222 vaccination. The chain links TRBV24-1 to TRBJ2-7; either TRBD1 or TRBD2 may fit D (6 bases each). DNA for the CDR3: TGTGCCACCTCGAAGGGGGGTATCTACGAGCAGTACTTC. Amino acids: CATSKGGIYEQYF.